This T cell receptor (beta chain) was identified during a study of T cell repertoires in cytomegalovirus infection. Turning to the study itself: From public TCR beta signatures came an indication of both CMV infection and matching HLA type. Study outcomes and limitations: There were carriers of CMV plus the relevant HLA, and cumulative public TCR beta family frequency identified them.

TCRdb fed the reads into MiXCR, producing one record per CDR3 protein. The sample comprises 630,000 or so distinct CDR3 sequences, approximately 24% of which are singletons, and under 8.5% rests with the top ten. This clonotype has ten or more counts. Its specificity is not known. Germline V CDR1 and CDR2: MNHEY, SMNVEV (reference sequence). Trimming took 0 bases from V and 2 from J, leaving 4 bases between them. The length of the CDR3 is 13 residues. This receptor was obtained from a human donor in good health (CMV status not recorded). Some clones in this sample may be carry-over from other donors' samples. Sequenced material: CD8+ T cells from PBMCs. J is TRBJ1-1 and V is TRBV27; D is ambiguous. CDR3 sequence: CASSLSINTEAFF. DNA for the CDR3: TGTGCCAGCAGTTTATCCATTAACACTGAAGCTTTCTTT.